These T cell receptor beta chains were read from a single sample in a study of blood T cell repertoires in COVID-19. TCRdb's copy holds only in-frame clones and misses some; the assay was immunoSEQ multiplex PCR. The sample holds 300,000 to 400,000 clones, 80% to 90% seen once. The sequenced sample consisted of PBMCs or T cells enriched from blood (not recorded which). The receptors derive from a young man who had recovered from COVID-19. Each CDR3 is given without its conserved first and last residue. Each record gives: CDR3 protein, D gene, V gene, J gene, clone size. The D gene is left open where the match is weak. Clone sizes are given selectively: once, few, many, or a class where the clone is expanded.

CDR3: ASSSRGGGETQY; D: TRBD2; V: TRBV11-3; J: TRBJ2-5; size: .
CDR3: ASSLRTGESYEQY; D: TRBD1; V: TRBV7-8; J: TRBJ2-7; size: .
CDR3: ASSHAGTRGEDEQF; D: TRBD2; V: TRBV3-1/TRBV3-2; J: TRBJ2-1; size: .
CDR3: SIPQGANYGYT; D: .; V: TRBV29-1; J: TRBJ1-2; size: .
CDR3: ASSRGGGPYEQY; D: TRBD2; V: TRBV19; J: TRBJ2-7; size: .
CDR3: ASSHGGAYNEQF; D: .; V: TRBV14; J: TRBJ2-1; size: .
CDR3: ASSEVAFQETQY; D: .; V: TRBV2; J: TRBJ2-5; size: once
CDR3: SASYTAEAF; D: .; V: TRBV20-1; J: TRBJ1-1; size: .
CDR3: ASSILGTGRTDTQY; D: TRBD1; V: TRBV28; J: TRBJ2-3; size: once
CDR3: ASSLDRGAYEQY; D: TRBD1; V: TRBV7-2; J: TRBJ2-7; size: .
CDR3: AIRGGRSSYEQY; D: .; V: TRBV7-9; J: TRBJ2-7; size: .
CDR3: ASSYRTGETEAF; D: TRBD1; V: TRBV6-5; J: TRBJ1-1; size: .
CDR3: ASSPPGGGAQY; D: .; V: TRBV18; J: TRBJ2-5; size: .
CDR3: ASSVGDTATNEKLF; D: .; V: TRBV9; J: TRBJ1-4; size: .
CDR3: ASSDSIGAAYNEQF; D: .; V: TRBV6-4; J: TRBJ2-1; size: .